This TCR beta chain was observed in a study of blood T cell repertoires in COVID-19. Study summary: Some COVID-19 samples were acute and others convalescent; all came from the United States, Italy and Spain. Sample material is recorded as cDNA or gDNA derived from T cells, B-cell-depleted T cells, or PBMCs.

Per the original data handling: Amplified reference gene primers provided the basis for estimating nucleated cell counts. This table comes from immunoSEQ multiplex PCR, and its TCRdb copy is limited to in-frame clones, with some not included. The V and J calls and clone size come from that table; D and trimming were worked out from the DNA. Among some 16,000 clones listed, about 81% were seen once. This CDR3 contains 13 residues. Trimming stripped 3 bases from V and 8 bases from J, with 13 bases between. The chain links TRBV12-3 or TRBV12-4 to TRBJ1-2; D uncertain. The receptor comes from a man aged 60 to 75 with acute or convalescent COVID-19. Sequencing input: peripheral blood. CDR3 nucleotides: TGTGCCAGCAGTTTGGGCAGGTCAGGAGGCTACACCTTC. Protein product: CASSLGRSGGYTF.